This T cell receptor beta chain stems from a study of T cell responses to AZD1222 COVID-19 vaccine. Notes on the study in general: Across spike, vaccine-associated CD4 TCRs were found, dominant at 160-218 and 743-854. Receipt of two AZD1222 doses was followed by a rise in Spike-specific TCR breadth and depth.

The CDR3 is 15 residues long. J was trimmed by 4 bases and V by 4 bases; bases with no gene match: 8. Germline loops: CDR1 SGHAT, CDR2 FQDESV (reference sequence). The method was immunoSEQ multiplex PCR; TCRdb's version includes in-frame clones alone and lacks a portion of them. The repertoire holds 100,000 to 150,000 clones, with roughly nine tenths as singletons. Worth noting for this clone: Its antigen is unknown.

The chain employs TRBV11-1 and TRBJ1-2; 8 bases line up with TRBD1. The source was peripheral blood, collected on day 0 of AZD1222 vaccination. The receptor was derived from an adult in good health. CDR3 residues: CASSYGQGGVYGYTF. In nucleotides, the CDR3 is TGTGCCAGCAGCTACGGACAGGGTGGTGTCTATGGCTACACCTTC.